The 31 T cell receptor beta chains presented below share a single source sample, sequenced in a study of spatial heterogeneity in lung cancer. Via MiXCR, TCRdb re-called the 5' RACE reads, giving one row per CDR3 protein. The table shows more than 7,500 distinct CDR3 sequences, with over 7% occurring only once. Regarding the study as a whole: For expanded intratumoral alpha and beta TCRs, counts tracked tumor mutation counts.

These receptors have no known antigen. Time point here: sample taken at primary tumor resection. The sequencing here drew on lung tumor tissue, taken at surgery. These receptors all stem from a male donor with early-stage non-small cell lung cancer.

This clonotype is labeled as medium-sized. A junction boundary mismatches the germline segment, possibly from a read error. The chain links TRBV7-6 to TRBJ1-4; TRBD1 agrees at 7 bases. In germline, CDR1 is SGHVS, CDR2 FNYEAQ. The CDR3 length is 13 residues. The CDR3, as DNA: TGTGCCAGCAGCCCTGTTCACAGGGGTTCGACCCATTTT. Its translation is CASSPVHRGSTHF.

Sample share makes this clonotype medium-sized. In nucleotides, the CDR3 is TGCAGCGTTGGGTCGGGAGAGGACAATGAGCAGTTCTTC. It translates to CSVGSGEDNEQFF. The chain combines TRBV29-1 with TRBJ2-1, with D tentatively TRBD2 (6 bases). Trimming shortened V by 4 bases and J by 5 bases, and 12 bases separated the two germline ends. Germline values: CDR1 SQVTM, CDR2 ANQGSEA. The CDR3 is 13 residues long.

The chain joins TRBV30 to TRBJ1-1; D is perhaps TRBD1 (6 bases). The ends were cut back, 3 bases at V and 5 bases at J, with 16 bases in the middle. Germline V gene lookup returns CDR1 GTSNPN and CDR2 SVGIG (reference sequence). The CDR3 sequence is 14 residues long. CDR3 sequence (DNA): TGTGCCTGGAGGAGCAGGGGTGAGAGAACTGAAGCTTTCTTT. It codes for CAWRSRGERTEAFF. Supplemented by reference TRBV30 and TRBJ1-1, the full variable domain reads SQTIHQWPATLVQPVGSPLSLECTVEGTSNPNLYWYRQAAGRGLQLLFYSVGIGQISSEVPQNLSASRPQDRQFILSSKKLLLSDSGFYLCAWRSRGERTEAFFGQGTRLTVV.

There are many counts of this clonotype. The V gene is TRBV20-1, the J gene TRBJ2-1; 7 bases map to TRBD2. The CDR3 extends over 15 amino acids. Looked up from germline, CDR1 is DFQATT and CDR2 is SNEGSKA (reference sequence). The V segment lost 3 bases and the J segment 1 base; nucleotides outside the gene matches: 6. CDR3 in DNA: TGCAGTGCTAGTTTGGCTAGCGGTTCCTACAATGAGCAGTTCTTC. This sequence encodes CSASLASGSYNEQFF.

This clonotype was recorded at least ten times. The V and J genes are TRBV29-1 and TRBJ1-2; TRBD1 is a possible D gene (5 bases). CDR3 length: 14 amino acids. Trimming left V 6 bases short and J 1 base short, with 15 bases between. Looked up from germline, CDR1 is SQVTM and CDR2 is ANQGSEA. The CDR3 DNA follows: TGCAGCGTGGGGACCGCAAAAAGTAACTATGGCTACACCTTC. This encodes CSVGTAKSNYGYTF. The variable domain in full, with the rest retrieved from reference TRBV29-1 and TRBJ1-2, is SAVISQKPSRDICQRGTSLTIQCQVDSQVTMMFWYRQQPGQSLTLIATANQGSEATYESGFVIDKFPISRPNLTFSTLTVSNMSPEDSSIYLCSVGTAKSNYGYTFGSGTRLTVV.

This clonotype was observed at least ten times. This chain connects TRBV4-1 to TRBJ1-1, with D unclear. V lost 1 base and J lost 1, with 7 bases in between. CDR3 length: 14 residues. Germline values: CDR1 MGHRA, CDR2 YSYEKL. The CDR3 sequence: CASSQGAANTEAFF. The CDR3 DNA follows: TGCGCCAGCAGCCAAGGGGCAGCGAACACTGAAGCTTTCTTT.

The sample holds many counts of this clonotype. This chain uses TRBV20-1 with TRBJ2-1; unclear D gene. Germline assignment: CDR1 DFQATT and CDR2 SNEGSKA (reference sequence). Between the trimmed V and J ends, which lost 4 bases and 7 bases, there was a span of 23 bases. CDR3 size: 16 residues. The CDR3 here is CSATWAQGLLNNEQFF. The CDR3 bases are TGCAGTGCTACCTGGGCCCAAGGATTATTAAATAATGAGCAGTTCTTC.

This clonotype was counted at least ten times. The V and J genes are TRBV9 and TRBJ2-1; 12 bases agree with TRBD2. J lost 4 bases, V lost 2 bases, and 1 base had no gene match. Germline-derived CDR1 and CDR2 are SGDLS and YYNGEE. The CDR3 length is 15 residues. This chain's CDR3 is CASSVGTSGYNEQFF. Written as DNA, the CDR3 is TGTGCCAGCAGCGTGGGGACTAGCGGGTACAATGAGCAGTTCTTC.

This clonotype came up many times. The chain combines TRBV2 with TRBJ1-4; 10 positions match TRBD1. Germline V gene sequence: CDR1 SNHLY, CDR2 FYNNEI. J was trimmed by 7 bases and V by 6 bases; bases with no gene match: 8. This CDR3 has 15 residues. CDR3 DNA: TGTGCCAGCAGCGATACCGGGACAGGGGCTGAAAAACTGTTTTTT. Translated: CASSDTGTGAEKLFF. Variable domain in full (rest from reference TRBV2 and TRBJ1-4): EPEVTQTPSHQVTQMGQEVILRCVPISNHLYFYWYRQILGQKVEFLVSFYNNEISEKSEIFDDQFSVERPDGSNFTLKIRSTKLEDSAMYFCASSDTGTGAEKLFFGSGTQLSVL.

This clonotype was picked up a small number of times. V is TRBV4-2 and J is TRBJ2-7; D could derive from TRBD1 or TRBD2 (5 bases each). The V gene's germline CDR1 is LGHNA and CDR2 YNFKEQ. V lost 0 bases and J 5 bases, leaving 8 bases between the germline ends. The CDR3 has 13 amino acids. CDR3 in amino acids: CASSQDRGDEQYF. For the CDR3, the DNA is TGTGCCAGCAGCCAAGATCGAGGGGACGAGCAGTACTTC.

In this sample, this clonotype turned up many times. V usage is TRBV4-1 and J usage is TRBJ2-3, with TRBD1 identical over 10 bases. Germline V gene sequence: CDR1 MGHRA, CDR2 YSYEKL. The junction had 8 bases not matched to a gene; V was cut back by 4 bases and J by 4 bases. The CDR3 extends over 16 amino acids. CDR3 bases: TGCGCCAGCAGCCCGACTCCGGGACAGGGGTCAGATACGCAGTATTTT. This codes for CASSPTPGQGSDTQYF.

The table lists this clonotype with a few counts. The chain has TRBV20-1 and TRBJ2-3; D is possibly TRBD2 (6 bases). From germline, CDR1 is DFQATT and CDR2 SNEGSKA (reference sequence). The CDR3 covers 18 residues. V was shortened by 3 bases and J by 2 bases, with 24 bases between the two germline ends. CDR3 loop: CSASPLSVAEGLTDTQYF. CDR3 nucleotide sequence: TGCAGTGCTAGTCCTCTTAGCGTAGCGGAGGGGCTCACAGATACGCAGTATTTT.

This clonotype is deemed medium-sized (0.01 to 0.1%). The CDR3 here is CASSGLGPRTDTQYF. Here the CDR3 DNA reads TGTGCCAGCAGCGGACTAGGCCCCCGCACAGATACGCAGTATTTT. This chain connects TRBV5-6 to TRBJ2-3; 7 bases are a match to TRBD2. Germline V gene lookup returns CDR1 SGHDT and CDR2 YYEEEE. The CDR3 totals 15 residues. V was pared by 4 bases and J by 1 base, with 6 bases of the junction left unmatched.

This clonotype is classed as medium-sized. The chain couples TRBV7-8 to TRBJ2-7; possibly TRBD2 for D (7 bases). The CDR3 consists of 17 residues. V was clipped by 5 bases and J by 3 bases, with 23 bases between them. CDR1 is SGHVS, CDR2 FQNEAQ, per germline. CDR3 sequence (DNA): TGTGCCAGCAGCCGGAGTAGTGGGGCGGGGGCCCGCTACGAGCAGTACTTC. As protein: CASSRSSGAGARYEQYF.

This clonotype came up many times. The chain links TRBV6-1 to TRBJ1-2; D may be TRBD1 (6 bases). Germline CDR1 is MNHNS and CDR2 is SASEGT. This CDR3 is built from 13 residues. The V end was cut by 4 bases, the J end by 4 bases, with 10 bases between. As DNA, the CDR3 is TGTGCCAGCAGTGTTGACAGGACCTATGGCTACACCTTC. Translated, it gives CASSVDRTYGYTF.

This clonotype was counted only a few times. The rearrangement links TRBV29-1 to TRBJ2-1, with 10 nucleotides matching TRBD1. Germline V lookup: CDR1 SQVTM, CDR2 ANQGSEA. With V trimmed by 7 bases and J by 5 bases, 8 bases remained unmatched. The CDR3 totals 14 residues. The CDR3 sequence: CSAYRQGANNEQFF. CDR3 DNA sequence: TGCAGCGCATACCGACAGGGGGCTAACAATGAGCAGTTCTTC.

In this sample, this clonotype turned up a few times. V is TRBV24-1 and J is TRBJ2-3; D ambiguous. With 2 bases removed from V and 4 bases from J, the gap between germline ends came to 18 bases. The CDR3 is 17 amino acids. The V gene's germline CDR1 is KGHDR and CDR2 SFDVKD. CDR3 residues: CATSDSAGSSSADTQYF. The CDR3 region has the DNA TGTGCCACCAGTGATTCCGCCGGGTCTTCGTCGGCAGATACGCAGTATTTT.

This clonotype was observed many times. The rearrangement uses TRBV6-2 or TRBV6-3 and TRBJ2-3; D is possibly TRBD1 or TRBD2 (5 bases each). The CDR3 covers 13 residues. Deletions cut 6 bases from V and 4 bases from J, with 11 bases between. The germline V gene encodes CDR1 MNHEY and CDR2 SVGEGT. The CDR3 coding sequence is TGTGCCAGCAGGGGGACCTGGGCAGATACGCAGTATTTT. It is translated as CASRGTWADTQYF.

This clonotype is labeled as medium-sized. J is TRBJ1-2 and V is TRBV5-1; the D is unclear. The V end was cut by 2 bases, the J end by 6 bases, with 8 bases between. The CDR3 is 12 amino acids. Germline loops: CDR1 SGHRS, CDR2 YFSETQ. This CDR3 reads CASSFLNDGYTF. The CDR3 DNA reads TGCGCCAGCAGCTTTCTGAACGATGGCTACACCTTC.

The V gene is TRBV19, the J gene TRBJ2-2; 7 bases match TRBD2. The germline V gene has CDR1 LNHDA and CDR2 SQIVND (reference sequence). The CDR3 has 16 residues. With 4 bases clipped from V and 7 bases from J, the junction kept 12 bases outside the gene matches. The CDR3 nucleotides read TGTGCCAGTAGTAACCCCTGGGGGGGTTCGGTCGGGGAGCTGTTTTTT. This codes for CASSNPWGGSVGELFF.

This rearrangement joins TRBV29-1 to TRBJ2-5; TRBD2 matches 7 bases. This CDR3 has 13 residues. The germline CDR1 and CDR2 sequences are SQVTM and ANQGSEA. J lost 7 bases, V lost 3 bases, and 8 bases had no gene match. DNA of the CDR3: TGCAGCGTTGAGGGCGGGGGTTCGGTGACCCAGTACTTC. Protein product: CSVEGGGSVTQYF.

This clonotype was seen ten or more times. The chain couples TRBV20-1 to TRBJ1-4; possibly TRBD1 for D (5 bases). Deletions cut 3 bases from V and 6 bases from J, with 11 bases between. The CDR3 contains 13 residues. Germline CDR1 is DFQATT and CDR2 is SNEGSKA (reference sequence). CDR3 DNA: TGCAGTGCTAGTCCCCGGGGGGATGAAAAACTGTTTTTT. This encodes CSASPRGDEKLFF.

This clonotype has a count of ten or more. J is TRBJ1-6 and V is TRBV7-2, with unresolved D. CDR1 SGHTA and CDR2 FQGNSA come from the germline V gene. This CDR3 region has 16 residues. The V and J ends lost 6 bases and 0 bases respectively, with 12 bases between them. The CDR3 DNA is TGTGCCAGCAGGGCACAGCAGAGCTCCTATAATTCACCCCTCCACTTT. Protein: CASRAQQSSYNSPLHF. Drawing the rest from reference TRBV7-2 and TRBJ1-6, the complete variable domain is GAGVSQSPSNKVTEKGKDVELRCDPISGHTALYWYRQSLGQGLEFLIYFQGNSAPDKSGLPSDRFSAERTGGSVSTLTIQRTQQEDSAVYLCASRAQQSSYNSPLHFGNGTRLTVT.

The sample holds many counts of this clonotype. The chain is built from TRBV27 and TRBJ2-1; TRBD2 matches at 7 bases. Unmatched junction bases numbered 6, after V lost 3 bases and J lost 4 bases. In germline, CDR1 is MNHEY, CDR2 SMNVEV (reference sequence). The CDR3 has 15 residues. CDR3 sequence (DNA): TGTGCCAGCAGTTTTTCGGGGGGAGGTTACAATGAGCAGTTCTTC. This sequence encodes CASSFSGGGYNEQFF.

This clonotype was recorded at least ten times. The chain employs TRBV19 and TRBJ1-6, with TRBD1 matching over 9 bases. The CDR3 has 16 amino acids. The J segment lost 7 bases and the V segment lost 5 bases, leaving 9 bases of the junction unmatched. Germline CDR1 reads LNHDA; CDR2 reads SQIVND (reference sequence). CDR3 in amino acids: CASSAPGTGKNSPLHF. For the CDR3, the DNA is TGTGCCAGTAGTGCTCCCGGGACAGGGAAAAATTCACCCCTCCACTTT.

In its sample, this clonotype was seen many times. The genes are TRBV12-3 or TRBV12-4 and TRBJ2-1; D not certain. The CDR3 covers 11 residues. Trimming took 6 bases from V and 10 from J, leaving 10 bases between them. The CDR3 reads CASSIQPEQFF. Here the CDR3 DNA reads TGTGCCAGCAGCATACAGCCGGAGCAGTTCTTC.

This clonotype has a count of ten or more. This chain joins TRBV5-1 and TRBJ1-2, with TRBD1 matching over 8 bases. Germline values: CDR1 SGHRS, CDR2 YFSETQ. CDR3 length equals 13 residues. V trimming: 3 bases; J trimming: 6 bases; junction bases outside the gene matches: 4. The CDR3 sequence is CASSYGQGNGYTF. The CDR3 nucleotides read TGCGCCAGCAGCTACGGACAGGGAAATGGCTACACCTTC.

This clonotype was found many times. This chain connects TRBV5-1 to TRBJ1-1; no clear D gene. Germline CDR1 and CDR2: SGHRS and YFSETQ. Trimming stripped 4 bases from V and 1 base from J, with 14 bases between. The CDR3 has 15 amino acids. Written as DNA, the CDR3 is TGCGCCAGCAGCCGCGAGGTGGTTGAGAACACTGAAGCTTTCTTT. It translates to CASSREVVENTEAFF.

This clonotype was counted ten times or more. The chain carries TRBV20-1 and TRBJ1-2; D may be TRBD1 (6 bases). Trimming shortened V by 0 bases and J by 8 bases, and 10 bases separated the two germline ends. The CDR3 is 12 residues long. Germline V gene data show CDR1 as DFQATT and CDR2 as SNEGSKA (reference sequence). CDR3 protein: CSARDRGRGYTF. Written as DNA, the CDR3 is TGCAGTGCTAGAGATCGGGGGCGAGGCTACACCTTC.

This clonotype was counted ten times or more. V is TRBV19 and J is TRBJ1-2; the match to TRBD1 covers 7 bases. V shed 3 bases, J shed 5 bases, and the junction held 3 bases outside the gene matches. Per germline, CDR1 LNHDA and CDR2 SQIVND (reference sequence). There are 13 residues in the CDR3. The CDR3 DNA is TGTGCCAGTAGTATGGCAGGGGGGTATGGCTACACCTTC. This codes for CASSMAGGYGYTF.

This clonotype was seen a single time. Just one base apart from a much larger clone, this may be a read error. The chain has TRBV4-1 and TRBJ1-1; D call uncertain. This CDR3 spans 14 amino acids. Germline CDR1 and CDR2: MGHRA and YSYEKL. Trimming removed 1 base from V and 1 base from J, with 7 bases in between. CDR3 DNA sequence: TGCGCCAGCAGCCAAGGGGTAGCGAACACTGAAGCTTTCTTT. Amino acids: CASSQGVANTEAFF.